This TCR beta chain was recorded in a study of T cell responses to AZD1222 COVID-19 vaccine. Here immunoSEQ multiplex PCR was the method, and the copy in TCRdb shows in-frame clones only, minus some. The table records about 93,000 clones, roughly 86% of them present only once. The CDR3 extends over 13 amino acids. Trimming took 1 base from V and 6 from J, leaving 9 bases between them. In germline, CDR1 is LNHDA, CDR2 SQIVND (reference sequence). The TCR was taken from an adult in good health. V usage is TRBV19 and J usage is TRBJ1-1; D gene unclear. This material consisted of peripheral blood, taken on day 0 of MenACWY control vaccination. The CDR3 sequence: CASSIARESEAFF. Written as DNA, the CDR3 is TGTGCCAGTAGTATAGCAAGGGAATCTGAAGCTTTCTTT. The whole variable domain, remainder taken from reference TRBV19 and TRBJ1-1, is DGGITQSPKYLFRKEGQNVTLSCEQNLNHDAMYWYRQDPGQGLRLIYYSQIVNDFQKGDIAEGYSVSREKKESFPLTVTSAQKNPTAFYLCASSIARESEAFFGQGTRLTVV.